This entry lists 24 T cell receptor beta chains sequenced from one sample in a study of shared clonotypes between healthy human individuals. Assay used: immunoSEQ multiplex PCR; TCRdb lists only in-frame clones, some missing. Among under 1,100,000 clones, around 74% were seen once, and the ten largest hold around 1.5%. The source material was memory CD4+ T cells sorted from blood. Subset meaning: CD45RA-negative fraction. Receptor source: a young man in good health.

The CDR3 region is CASSRGQTYNEQFF. In DNA form, the CDR3 reads TGTGCCAGCAGCCGGGGACAGACCTACAATGAGCAGTTCTTC. The rearrangement uses TRBV5-6 and TRBJ2-1; 7 nucleotides line up with TRBD1. Germline V lookup: CDR1 SGHDT, CDR2 YYEEEE. V gave up 4 bases and J gave up 2 bases; unmatched junction bases: 3. This CDR3 has 14 residues.

This clone came up once. This chain links TRBV2 with TRBJ2-5; 9 bases fit TRBD1. Unmatched junction bases numbered 0, after V lost 6 bases and J lost 4 bases. The CDR3 covers 12 residues. Germline V gene lookup returns CDR1 SNHLY and CDR2 FYNNEI. The CDR3 loop reads CASRTGGETQYF. CDR3 nucleotide sequence: TGTGCCAGCAGGACAGGGGGAGAGACCCAGTACTTC.

The rearrangement links TRBV29-1 to TRBJ1-2; a possible D gene is TRBD1 (6 bases). CDR3 length equals 14 residues. V lost 5 bases, J lost 4 bases, and 17 bases lay in between. Germline values: CDR1 SQVTM, CDR2 ANQGSEA. CDR3 protein: CSVLRVGGSYGYTF. CDR3 DNA: TGCAGCGTTCTGAGGGTAGGGGGGTCCTATGGCTACACCTTC.

The CDR3 is CASSPRAGDRVGGNTIYF. The CDR3 coding sequence is TGTGCCAGCAGCCCGAGAGCGGGAGACAGGGTAGGAGGAAACACCATATATTTT. The chain recombines TRBV7-2 with TRBJ1-3; 7 bases line up with TRBD1. In germline, CDR1 is SGHTA, CDR2 FQGNSA. The CDR3 consists of 18 residues. The ends lost 5 bases at V and 4 bases at J; junction bases unmatched: 17.

The chain combines TRBV27 with TRBJ2-1, with a weak D call TRBD1 (6 bases). V was shortened by 5 bases and J by 2 bases, with 16 bases between the two germline ends. The CDR3 sequence is 16 residues long. The germline CDR1 and CDR2 sequences are MNHEY and SMNVEV (reference sequence). In nucleotides, the CDR3 is TGTGCCAGCAGTCTCCTCGGACAGAGCCCCTACAATGAGCAGTTCTTC. Protein: CASSLLGQSPYNEQFF.

The chain joins TRBV6-1 to TRBJ1-5; 7 bases map to TRBD1. CDR1 and CDR2 from the germline V gene are MNHNS and SASEGT. With 1 base clipped from V and 5 bases from J, the junction kept 5 bases outside the gene matches. This CDR3 spans 15 amino acids. In nucleotides, the CDR3 is TGTGCCAGCAGTGAAGATGGAGGGGGCTATCAGCCCCAGCATTTT. Translated, it gives CASSEDGGGYQPQHF.

V and J are TRBV4-1 and TRBJ2-4; D gene ambiguous. The V gene's germline CDR1 is MGHRA and CDR2 YSYEKL. Deletions cut 0 bases from V and 8 bases from J, with 11 bases between. This CDR3 has 14 amino acids. The CDR3 spells CASSQDTGRDIQYF. The CDR3 DNA sequence: TGCGCCAGCAGCCAAGACACCGGTCGAGACATTCAGTACTTC.

The chain combines TRBV18 with TRBJ2-1, with D unclear. Germline CDR1 reads KGHSH; CDR2 reads LQKENI. The V end lost 1 base, the J end lost 9 bases, and 7 bases lay between the germline ends. This CDR3 region has 12 residues. The CDR3 DNA is TGTGCCAGCTCACCACAGGCCGGTGAGCAGTTCTTC. This translates into CASSPQAGEQFF.

Worth noting for this clone: Other DNA sequences in this sample translate to the same CDR3. The chain joins TRBV2 to TRBJ2-3; D unresolved. The CDR3 totals 12 residues. Germline CDR1 SNHLY, CDR2 FYNNEI. Trimming cost V 8 bases and J 1 base, with 7 bases left between them. The CDR3 is CASSRGTDTQYF. The CDR3 DNA reads TGTGCCAGCTCAAGGGGCACAGATACGCAGTATTTT. The entire variable domain, with the rest obtained from reference TRBV2 and TRBJ2-3, is as follows: EPEVTQTPSHQVTQMGQEVILRCVPISNHLYFYWYRQILGQKVEFLVSFYNNEISEKSEIFDDQFSVERPDGSNFTLKIRSTKLEDSAMYFCASSRGTDTQYFGPGTRLTVL.

This clone has a single count. This may be a read error, as it is one base from a much larger clone. This rearrangement joins TRBV5-1 to TRBJ1-1; 9 nucleotides match TRBD1. CDR3 length: 14 residues. Germline V lookup: CDR1 SGHRS, CDR2 YFSETQ. For the CDR3, the DNA is TGTGCCAGCAGCAGGGGACAGGGGAACACTGAAGCTTTCTTT. Amino acid sequence: CASSRGQGNTEAFF.

The J gene is TRBJ2-3, the V gene TRBV5-4; 8 nucleotides align to TRBD2. The CDR3 covers 15 residues. The V and J ends lost 1 base and 4 bases, in that order; junction bases with no gene match: 5. Germline V gene data show CDR1 as SGHNT and CDR2 as YYREEE (reference sequence). CDR3 sequence: CASSLSGSGADTQYF. The CDR3 nucleotides are TGTGCCAGCAGCTTGAGCGGGAGCGGCGCAGATACGCAGTATTTT.

This chain connects TRBV11-2 to TRBJ1-1, with 9 nucleotides matching TRBD1. Germline V gene data show CDR1 as SGHAT and CDR2 as FQNNGV. With V trimmed by 5 bases and J by 2 bases, 12 bases remained unmatched. The CDR3 extends over 17 amino acids. CDR3 in DNA: TGTGCCAGCAGCATCACAGGGGGCGGAACGGTTAACACTGAAGCTTTCTTT. It translates to CASSITGGGTVNTEAFF.

This clone was seen a few times. V usage is TRBV5-1 and J usage is TRBJ2-1; D may be TRBD1 or TRBD2 (5 bases each). CDR1 is SGHRS, CDR2 YFSETQ, per germline. V was cut by 1 base and J by 0 bases, with 11 bases left in between. This CDR3 spans 16 amino acids. The CDR3 sequence: CASSLSGTNSYNEQFF. Here the CDR3 DNA reads TGCGCCAGCAGCTTGTCCGGGACCAACTCCTACAATGAGCAGTTCTTC.

The J gene is TRBJ1-2, the V gene TRBV19; perhaps TRBD1 as D (5 bases). The CDR3 is 15 amino acids. Germline CDR1 LNHDA, CDR2 SQIVND (reference sequence). Trimming removed 5 bases at V and 1 base at J, with 14 bases between. The CDR3 DNA sequence: TGTGCCAGTAGTCGATCCTCTCAGGGTAACTATGGCTACACCTTC. This codes for CASSRSSQGNYGYTF.

The CDR3 here is CAWSAVSSGANVLTF. CDR3 sequence (DNA): TGTGCCTGGAGTGCGGTGAGCTCTGGGGCCAACGTCCTGACTTTC. The chain combines TRBV30 with TRBJ2-6; D is unresolved. The CDR3 consists of 15 residues. Trimming took off 1 base at V and 0 bases at J, with 7 bases between the two ends. Germline V gives CDR1 GTSNPN, CDR2 SVGIG (reference sequence).

This chain connects TRBV6-1 to TRBJ2-3, with no clear D. There are 15 residues in the CDR3. Germline CDR1 reads MNHNS; CDR2 reads SASEGT. V lost 6 bases, J lost 2 bases, and 15 bases lay in between. CDR3 sequence: CASSKTVSDTDTQYF. CDR3 nucleotides: TGTGCCAGCAGCAAGACGGTCTCTGACACAGATACGCAGTATTTT.

The chain couples TRBV7-3 to TRBJ1-1; perhaps TRBD1 as D (6 bases). The CDR3 extends over 14 amino acids. Germline loops: CDR1 SGHTA, CDR2 FQGTGA. V lost 5 bases and J lost 4, with 14 bases in between. In DNA, the CDR3 is TGTGCCAGCAGCCCCCAACAGGGAAGCACTGAAGCTTTCTTT. As protein: CASSPQQGSTEAFF.

This clone was seen only a few times. This chain connects TRBV5-1 to TRBJ1-5; TRBD1 might be the D (5 bases). This CDR3 contains 15 residues. The V gene's germline CDR1 is SGHRS and CDR2 YFSETQ. Trimming left V 4 bases short and J 0 bases short, with 11 bases between. This CDR3 is CASSPRGGSNQPQHF. The CDR3 coding sequence is TGCGCCAGCAGCCCTCGGGGCGGTAGCAATCAGCCCCAGCATTTT. Together with reference TRBV5-1 and TRBJ1-5, the CDR3 gives the full variable domain: KAGVTQTPRYLIKTRGQQVTLSCSPISGHRSVSWYQQTPGQGLQFLFEYFSETQRNKGNFPGRFSGRQFSNSRSEMNVSTLELGDSALYLCASSPRGGSNQPQHFGDGTRLSIL.

DNA for the CDR3: TGTGCCAGCAGCCAGGGGACAGGGGTCGCAGATACGCAGTATTTT. Residues: CASSQGTGVADTQYF. V is TRBV11-2 and J is TRBJ2-3; 10 bases align to TRBD1. J was trimmed by 4 bases and V by 5 bases; bases with no gene match: 6. The CDR3 sequence is 15 residues long. Germline V gene sequence: CDR1 SGHAT, CDR2 FQNNGV.

J is TRBJ2-2 and V is TRBV5-1; 7 nucleotides match TRBD1. With 7 bases clipped from V and 0 bases from J, the junction kept 6 bases outside the gene matches. CDR3 length: 15 amino acids. Germline-derived CDR1 and CDR2 are SGHRS and YFSETQ. The CDR3 coding sequence is TGCGCCAGCTGTAAAGACAGGGCGAACACCGGGGAGCTGTTTTTT. It is translated as CASCKDRANTGELFF.

This chain joins TRBV7-2 and TRBJ1-5; 9 nucleotides agree with TRBD1. Germline CDR1 is SGHTA and CDR2 is FQGNSA. This CDR3 spans 16 amino acids. The junction had 11 bases not matched to a gene; V was cut back by 5 bases and J by 6 bases. CDR3 region: CASSPQGQGIRQPQHF. CDR3 bases: TGTGCCAGCAGCCCCCAGGGACAGGGTATCCGTCAGCCCCAGCATTTT. The full variable domain, completed using reference TRBV7-2 and TRBJ1-5, is GAGVSQSPSNKVTEKGKDVELRCDPISGHTALYWYRQSLGQGLEFLIYFQGNSAPDKSGLPSDRFSAERTGGSVSTLTIQRTQQEDSAVYLCASSPQGQGIRQPQHFGDGTRLSIL.

The genes are TRBV10-3 and TRBJ2-1, with TRBD1 matching 9 bases. J lost 9 bases, V lost 4 bases, and 10 bases had no gene match. From germline, CDR1 is ENHRY and CDR2 SYGVKD. This CDR3 region has 15 residues. The CDR3: CAISVRDRVDTEQFF. CDR3 DNA: TGTGCCATCAGTGTACGGGACAGGGTAGATACTGAGCAGTTCTTC.

This clone showed up just a few times. This chain connects TRBV6-6 to TRBJ1-5; D perhaps matches TRBD1 (5 bases). CDR1 is MNHNY and CDR2 is SVGAGI in the germline V gene (reference sequence). V lost 10 bases to trimming and J lost 7 bases, with 17 bases between them. CDR3 length: 13 amino acids. The CDR3 region has the DNA TGTGCCACCCGACTAGGGGCTCAACAGCCCCAGCATTTT. Translating gives CATRLGAQQPQHF.

The chain employs TRBV2 and TRBJ1-4; tentatively, D is TRBD1 (5 bases). V was clipped by 5 bases and J by 14 bases, with 18 bases between them. This CDR3 region has 13 residues. Germline V gene lookup returns CDR1 SNHLY and CDR2 FYNNEI. The CDR3 protein is CASSPGGEGTLFF. DNA of the CDR3: TGTGCCAGCAGTCCCGGAGGAGAGGGGACTCTGTTTTTT.